This T cell receptor beta chain was identified during a study of post-analysis software for immune sequencing data. Findings and caveats of the study: Patients used five TRBV segments, including TRBV5-6, TRBV5-1 and TRBV20-1, more often than controls.

Unique molecular identifiers were built into the TCR beta cDNA libraries. Each CDR3 protein gets one entry after TCRdb re-called the PCR reads with MiXCR. The sample holds hundreds of thousands of distinct CDR3 sequences; approximately 59% are singletons and the top ten take 11%. This CDR3 has 12 residues. CDR1 is MGHDK and CDR2 is SYGVNS in the germline V gene. On this clonotype itself: Its antigen is as yet unknown. The junction does not match germline at one end; this may be a read error.

The TCR sequence derives from a girl aged 2-10 years with multiple sclerosis. Sequenced sample: blood. V usage is TRBV25-1 and J usage is TRBJ2-1; D remains unclear. The CDR3 bases are TGTGCCAGCAGTTTACATTACACTGAGCAGTTCTTC. Protein sequence: CASSLHYTEQFF.